Described below is a single TCR beta chain sequence and its context. This entry belongs to a study of blood T cell repertoires in COVID-19. Only in-frame clones appear in the TCRdb table, and some are missing; sequencing was by immunoSEQ multiplex PCR. The sample has about 140,000 clones; less than 90% are singletons. The CDR3 contains 15 residues. V dropped 1 base and J dropped 6; count of bases not matched to a gene: 8. In germline, CDR1 is GTSNPN, CDR2 SVGIG (reference sequence). The sequence came from a human donor with COVID-19, enrolled during active disease. The donor label of this sample is uncertain. The J gene is TRBJ2-1, the V gene TRBV30, with 8 bases fitting TRBD1. The sample consisted of peripheral blood. The CDR3 region has the DNA TGTGCCTGGAGTGAGGGACAGGCCATGATCAATGAGCAGTTCTTC. It specifies CAWSEGQAMINEQFF.